The 10 T cell receptor beta chains in this list originate from one sample, sequenced in a study of cytomegalovirus exposure and HLA in healthy donors. Primers: 60 Vbeta forward and 13 Jbeta reverse. Repertoires were generated with immunoSEQ multiplex PCR, while TCRdb's copy carries only in-frame clones and drops some. The sample yields tens of thousands of clones, just under 90% seen once. The sample comprised PBMCs. These receptor sequences come from a man in his late teens or twenties in good health and CMV-seronegative.

This chain connects TRBV28 to TRBJ2-5; the match to TRBD2 covers 11 bases. V lost 7 bases to trimming and J lost 4 bases; unmatched junction nucleotides: 8. CDR1 is MDHEN and CDR2 is SYDVKM in the germline V gene. The CDR3 contains 15 residues. The CDR3 sequence: CASTTLAGGAETQYF. DNA for the CDR3: TGTGCCAGCACCACCCTAGCGGGAGGAGCAGAGACCCAGTACTTC. The full variable domain, completed using reference TRBV28 and TRBJ2-5, is DVKVTQSSRYLVKRTGEKVFLECVQDMDHENMFWYRQDPGLGLRLIYFSYDVKMKEKGDIPEGYSVSREKKERFSLILESASTNQTSMYLCASTTLAGGAETQYFGPGTRLLVL.

This clone was seen a single time. The chain links TRBV9 to TRBJ2-3, with D tentatively TRBD2 (6 bases). The CDR3 is made up of 14 amino acids. The V end lost 3 bases, the J end lost 5 bases, and 13 bases lay between the germline ends. Per germline, CDR1 SGDLS and CDR2 YYNGEE. CDR3 loop: CASSEAAGRDTQYF. CDR3 sequence (DNA): TGTGCCAGCAGCGAGGCAGCGGGTCGAGATACGCAGTATTTT.

On this clone itself: A far larger clone differs by one base, so this is likely a read error. The same CDR3 is also encoded by other DNA sequences in this sample. This sequence joins TRBV4-2 and TRBJ2-7; 9 bases line up with TRBD2. CDR3 length: 14 amino acids. Germline V gene data show CDR1 as LGHNA and CDR2 as YNFKEQ. V lost 6 bases and J lost 5; bases outside the gene matches: 8. CDR3 nucleotide sequence: TGTGCCAGCAGTCTCGCGGGAGGGCGCGACGAGCAGTACTTC. It is translated as CASSLAGGRDEQYF.

Remarks on this clone: Other DNA sequences in this specimen translate into the identical CDR3. The rearrangement links TRBV28 to TRBJ2-7; D is possibly TRBD1 (6 bases). There are 14 residues in the CDR3. The V and J ends lost 3 bases and 6 bases respectively, with 15 bases between them. CDR1 MDHEN and CDR2 SYDVKM come from the germline V gene. The CDR3, as DNA: TGTGCCAGCAGTTTGTCCGGGACATTCAGCGAGCAGTACTTC. This codes for CASSLSGTFSEQYF.

This clone is a singleton in its sample. The chain links TRBV19 to TRBJ1-5, with D possibly matching TRBD1 (5 bases). V lost 3 bases and J lost 5, with 14 bases in between. The CDR3 has 15 residues. Germline V gene sequence: CDR1 LNHDA, CDR2 SQIVND (reference sequence). Here the CDR3 DNA reads TGTGCCAGTAGTATTTGGGACGGAGGGGATCAGCCCCAGCATTTT. It codes for CASSIWDGGDQPQHF.

This clone was recorded once. V is TRBV6-1 and J is TRBJ1-3, with unresolved D. The V end lost 5 bases, the J end lost 8 bases, and 13 bases lay between the germline ends. This CDR3 contains 13 residues. The germline CDR1 and CDR2 sequences are MNHNS and SASEGT. The CDR3 bases are TGTGCCAGCAGTACTGGGTTAGGAGACACCATATATTTT. This encodes CASSTGLGDTIYF.

The chain links TRBV11-2 to TRBJ2-7; D gene uncertain. The germline CDR1 and CDR2 sequences are SGHAT and FQNNGV. The length of the CDR3 is 13 residues. V lost 7 bases to trimming and J lost 4 bases, with 14 bases between them. The CDR3 DNA reads TGTGCCAGCACCCCCCAGGTCAAGTACGAGCAGTACTTC. Its translation is CASTPQVKYEQYF.

The V and J genes are TRBV4-3 and TRBJ2-1; no firm D call. V dropped 1 base and J dropped 3 bases, with 4 bases sitting between them. Germline CDR1 LGHNA, CDR2 YSLEER. The CDR3 runs 13 residues. The CDR3 DNA is TGCGCCAGCAGCCAAGGCAGCTACAATGAGCAGTTCTTC. Residues: CASSQGSYNEQFF.

The chain has TRBV7-2 and TRBJ1-2; 9 nucleotides line up with TRBD1. The CDR3 covers 14 residues. V was clipped by 5 bases and J by 4 bases; unmatched bases: 5. Per germline, CDR1 SGHTA and CDR2 FQGNSA. This CDR3 reads CASSRQGVGYGYTF. The CDR3 nucleotides are TGTGCCAGCAGCCGACAGGGGGTGGGCTATGGCTACACCTTC.

V usage is TRBV28 and J usage is TRBJ2-2, with D possibly being TRBD2 (6 bases). The CDR3 covers 12 residues. Trimming took 6 bases from V and 4 from J, leaving 6 bases between them. Germline lookup yields CDR1 MDHEN and CDR2 SYDVKM. This CDR3 reads CASRGGTGELFF. The CDR3, as DNA: TGTGCCAGCAGGGGGGGCACCGGGGAGCTGTTTTTT.